This T cell receptor (beta chain) is from a study of blood T cell repertoires in COVID-19. In the study overall: The cDNA or gDNA used as material had been derived from T cells, B-cell-depleted T cells, or PBMCs.

Authors' analysis steps: Cell counts per sample came from amplifying reference gene primers. The repertoire was sequenced with immunoSEQ multiplex PCR; TCRdb's copy has only in-frame clones and lacks some. Clone size and the V and J calls come from that table; the DNA yielded D and trimming. The sample lists more than 300,000 clones; about nine tenths were seen once. Seattle's enrolled individuals joined amid active infection and were then monitored longitudinally. Germline loops: CDR1 SEHNR, CDR2 FQNEAQ (reference sequence). This CDR3 spans 11 amino acids. Trimming took 8 bases from V and 4 from J, leaving 8 bases between them.

The receptor comes from a woman in her 70s with COVID-19, enrolled during active disease. V and J are TRBV7-9 and TRBJ1-1; D gene unclear. The sample comprised peripheral blood. CDR3 DNA sequence: TGTGCCAGCTTTCACGGCACTGAAGCTTTCTTT. Protein sequence: CASFHGTEAFF.